Listed here are 9 T cell receptor beta chains from one sample, sequenced in a study of TIL therapy for anti-PD-1-resistant metastatic lung cancer (dated by TCRdb to the early 2020s). According to the study, the label for this sample's time point signals: pre-treatment sample, taken before nivolumab and TIL therapy. TCR beta CDR3 regions were amplified from genomic DNA by bias-controlled multiplex PCR with the immunoSEQ v3 hsTCRB kit. TCRdb limited this immuneACCESS table to in-frame rearrangements with V and J called. A share of clones is missing; checked studies link under half to unresolved V genes, and the rest is unexplained. The sample table contains fewer than 60,000 clones; only one count was recorded for about 86% of them. 5% of the sample lies in the top ten. Sequenced here: blood, sampled at baseline. The receptors stem from a person between 30 and 79 years old with non-small cell lung cancer.

This rearrangement joins TRBV2 to TRBJ2-1; 10 bases align to TRBD2. In germline, CDR1 is SNHLY, CDR2 FYNNEI. This CDR3 comprises 16 residues. J lost 9 bases, V lost 5 bases, and 13 bases had no gene match. The DNA for the CDR3 is TGTGCCAGCAGTAGTAGGCTAGCGGGAGTTTCGACTGAGCAGTTCTTC. Translated: CASSSRLAGVSTEQFF.

This sequence joins TRBV6-5 and TRBJ2-1, with D uncertain. Germline values: CDR1 MNHEY, CDR2 SVGAGI. The V and J ends lost 4 bases and 3 bases respectively, with 1 base between them. The CDR3 has 11 amino acids. DNA for the CDR3: TGTGCCAGCAGTTTCTACAATGAGCAGTTCTTC. It is translated as CASSFYNEQFF.

This rearrangement joins TRBV7-8 to TRBJ2-7; D is perhaps TRBD1 or TRBD2 (6 bases each). CDR3 length: 14 amino acids. The V gene's germline CDR1 is SGHVS and CDR2 FQNEAQ. Trimming cost V 5 bases and J 2 bases, with 13 bases left between them. The CDR3 loop reads CASSLGGGPYEQYF. The DNA for the CDR3 is TGTGCCAGCAGCCTAGGTGGGGGGCCCTACGAGCAGTACTTC.

This chain joins TRBV9 and TRBJ2-1; 8 nucleotides align to TRBD2. Germline values: CDR1 SGDLS, CDR2 YYNGEE. The ends lost 6 bases at V and 9 bases at J; junction bases unmatched: 14. The length of the CDR3 is 15 residues. The CDR3 is CASNGGRSLQGEQFF. CDR3 in DNA: TGTGCCAGCAACGGCGGGAGGTCCCTTCAGGGTGAGCAGTTCTTC.

The chain employs TRBV28 and TRBJ2-5; 13 bases map to TRBD2. This CDR3 contains 14 residues. Per germline, CDR1 MDHEN and CDR2 SYDVKM. Trimming removed 8 bases from V and 7 bases from J; junction bases left unmatched: 7. CDR3 protein: CASGTSGGAGTQYF. CDR3 DNA sequence: TGTGCCAGCGGCACTAGCGGGGGGGCGGGGACCCAGTACTTC.

The chain links TRBV2 to TRBJ2-1; D may be TRBD2 (6 bases). Trimming removed 1 base from V and 10 bases from J, with 8 bases in between. Germline V gene data show CDR1 as SNHLY and CDR2 as FYNNEI. The CDR3 contains 12 residues. The DNA of the CDR3 is TGTGCCAGCAGTGAAGGGGCGGGGGAGCAGTTCTTC. It encodes CASSEGAGEQFF.

The CDR3 region is CATSDRRIRDEQFF. In nucleotides, the CDR3 is TGTGCCACCAGTGATCGGAGGATTAGGGATGAGCAGTTCTTC. The rearrangement links TRBV24-1 to TRBJ2-1, with D maybe TRBD2 (5 bases). Trimming removed 3 bases at V and 8 bases at J, with 13 bases between. The germline gives CDR1 KGHDR, CDR2 SFDVKD. The CDR3 has 14 amino acids.

The chain joins TRBV24-1 to TRBJ2-5; the match to TRBD1 covers 9 bases. The CDR3 runs 12 residues. V lost 8 bases to trimming and J lost 5 bases; unmatched junction nucleotides: 2. Germline lookup yields CDR1 KGHDR and CDR2 SFDVKD. Here the CDR3 reads CATTDRGETQYF. DNA of the CDR3: TGTGCCACCACGGACAGGGGTGAGACCCAGTACTTC.

The rearrangement joins TRBV7-2 to TRBJ2-7; 10 bases agree with TRBD2. The CDR3 runs 15 residues. V was pared by 0 bases and J by 7 bases, with 6 bases of the junction left unmatched. The germline V gene has CDR1 SGHTA and CDR2 FQGNSA. The DNA of the CDR3 is TGTGCCAGCAGCTTAGCCCTAGCGGGAGAGAGGGAGCAGTACTTC. It specifies CASSLALAGEREQYF.